The 29 T cell receptor beta chains reported below all come from one sample, sequenced in a study of regulatory T cells in long-lasting Graves disease. Investigators prepared the TCR beta libraries by applying iRepertoire HTBI primers and Arm-PCR of CDR3 regions. TCRdb re-derived calls from the multiplex PCR reads in MiXCR, one entry per CDR3 protein. The table records around 420,000 distinct CDR3 sequences, 15% of them present only once. Noted time point: newly diagnosed GD, antithyroid drugs for less than 3 months. Preparation of the TCR library used RNA extracted from PBMCs. These same records also appear under a second study, on T cells in Graves' hyperthyroidism and ophthalmopathy.

This specimen consisted of peripheral blood mononuclear cells (PBMCs), obtained at new diagnosis, from a patient treated with antithyroid drugs. The receptors here all came from a woman aged 40 to 50 with Graves disease.

This clonotype was seen many times. The chain combines TRBV12-3 or TRBV12-4 with TRBJ2-7; 9 bases are a match to TRBD1. There are 16 residues in the CDR3. V gave up 2 bases and J gave up 7 bases; unmatched junction bases: 12. Here the CDR3 reads CASSLSPGQGLGEQYF. The CDR3 bases are TGTGCCAGCAGTTTATCTCCGGGACAGGGTTTAGGGGAGCAGTACTTC.

At least ten counts were recorded for this clonotype. The rearrangement uses TRBV30 and TRBJ1-1; TRBD1 matches at 9 bases. J lost 8 bases, V lost 2 bases, and 3 bases had no gene match. This CDR3 is built from 12 residues. The germline CDR1 and CDR2 sequences are GTSNPN and SVGIG (reference sequence). The CDR3 reads CAWSPGQGEAFF. The CDR3 DNA follows: TGTGCCTGGAGTCCTGGACAGGGGGAAGCTTTCTTT.

As regards this clonotype: This is likely an artifact of a read error, given a far larger clone one base away. The chain has TRBV2 and TRBJ2-7; tentative D call: TRBD1 (5 bases). Per germline, CDR1 SNHLY and CDR2 FYNNEI. CDR3 size: 15 residues. Trimming took off 6 bases at V and 7 bases at J, with 22 bases between the two ends. CDR3: CASRQATSPYNEQYF. The CDR3 DNA follows: TGTGCCAGCAGACAGGCCACCAGTCCTTACAATGAGCAGTACTTC.

Ten or more counts support this clonotype. The V gene is TRBV11-2, the J gene TRBJ2-5, with D possibly being TRBD2 (5 bases). The V end lost 1 base, the J end lost 5 bases, and 14 bases lay between the germline ends. The CDR3 totals 15 residues. CDR1 and CDR2 from the germline V gene are SGHAT and FQNNGV. The CDR3 loop reads CASSLVPDLAETQYF. The CDR3 DNA sequence: TGTGCCAGCAGCTTAGTGCCGGATCTAGCCGAGACCCAGTACTTC.

This clonotype was observed many times. V gene TRBV20-1 combines with J gene TRBJ1-5; no clear D gene. This CDR3 is 13 amino acids long. Germline CDR1 DFQATT, CDR2 SNEGSKA (reference sequence). The V gene lost 5 bases and the J gene lost 2 bases, with 10 bases spanning the gap. The CDR3 region is CSAEPGGNQPQHF. The CDR3, as DNA: TGCAGTGCTGAACCCGGGGGCAATCAGCCCCAGCATTTT.

This clonotype was counted ten times or more. The chain carries TRBV28 and TRBJ1-1; D remains ambiguous. Germline CDR1 MDHEN, CDR2 SYDVKM. V was cut by 6 bases and J by 1 base, with 6 bases left in between. This CDR3 is built from 12 residues. CDR3 DNA sequence: TGTGCCAGCAGCTTACGGAACACTGAAGCTTTCTTT. This translates into CASSLRNTEAFF.

Many counts were recorded for this clonotype. The rearrangement uses TRBV4-1 and TRBJ2-7; 7 bases match TRBD2. The CDR3 runs 14 residues. Unmatched junction bases numbered 6, after V lost 3 bases and J lost 4 bases. CDR1 is MGHRA, CDR2 YSYEKL, per germline. The CDR3 reads CASSQTLGGYEQYF. CDR3 DNA: TGCGCCAGCAGCCAGACCCTGGGGGGGTACGAGCAGTACTTC.

This clonotype was detected ten times or more. The chain has TRBV20-1 and TRBJ2-3, with D tentatively TRBD2 (5 bases). The V and J ends lost 6 bases and 6 bases respectively, with 34 bases between them. Germline V CDR1 and CDR2: DFQATT, SNEGSKA (reference sequence). This CDR3 has 19 amino acids. The chain's CDR3 is CSAKSGLGVSTDGSDTQYF. CDR3 sequence (DNA): TGCAGTGCCAAGAGTGGGTTGGGAGTATCCACCGACGGAAGCGATACGCAGTATTTT.

This clonotype has a count of ten or more. The CDR3, as DNA: TGTGCCAGTAGTATAGGCCCGGGGGAGAATTCACCCCTCCACTTT. Amino acids: CASSIGPGENSPLHF. The V and J genes are TRBV19 and TRBJ1-6; possibly TRBD1 for D (5 bases). The germline CDR1 and CDR2 sequences are LNHDA and SQIVND (reference sequence). With 1 base removed from V and 7 bases from J, the gap between germline ends came to 11 bases. The CDR3 is 15 amino acids.

This clonotype was seen repeatedly, ten times or more. This chain joins TRBV6-2 or TRBV6-3 and TRBJ1-1; 7 nucleotides agree with TRBD1. Germline lookup yields CDR1 MNHEY and CDR2 SVGEGT. V lost 2 bases to trimming and J lost 4 bases; unmatched junction nucleotides: 10. There are 16 residues in the CDR3. CDR3 DNA: TGTGCCAGCAGTTACGTACCAGGGGGTCTTGTCACTGAAGCTTTCTTT. Translated: CASSYVPGGLVTEAFF.

This clonotype was found many times. The J gene is TRBJ2-3, the V gene TRBV3-1; tentative D call: TRBD2 (6 bases). CDR3 length: 15 residues. CDR1 LGHDT and CDR2 YNNKEL come from the germline V gene (reference sequence). V dropped 1 base and J dropped 1 base, with 9 bases sitting between them. CDR3 amino acids: CASSQAGLRTDTQYF. The CDR3 nucleotides are TGTGCCAGCAGCCAAGCAGGACTACGCACAGATACGCAGTATTTT.

This clonotype has only a few counts. The CDR3 loop is CASRPGLIYNEQFF. The CDR3 bases are TGTGCCAGCAGGCCGGGACTAATCTACAATGAGCAGTTCTTC. The V gene is TRBV2, the J gene TRBJ2-1, with 7 bases fitting TRBD2. V lost 6 bases, J lost 3 bases, and 5 bases stayed unmatched. The CDR3 covers 14 residues. From germline, CDR1 is SNHLY and CDR2 FYNNEI.

This clonotype was seen repeatedly, ten times or more. The rearrangement links TRBV9 to TRBJ1-5; 7 bases align to TRBD1. Unmatched junction bases numbered 8, after V lost 3 bases and J lost 5 bases. The CDR3 runs 15 residues. The germline CDR1 and CDR2 sequences are SGDLS and YYNGEE. The DNA for the CDR3 is TGTGCCAGCAGCGCAGACGGGGACAGACATCAGCCCCAGCATTTT. Encoded protein: CASSADGDRHQPQHF. Full variable domain (missing parts from reference TRBV9 and TRBJ1-5): DSGVTQTPKHLITATGQRVTLRCSPRSGDLSVYWYQQSLDQGLQFLIQYYNGEERAKGNILERFSAQQFPDLHSELNLSSLELGDSALYFCASSADGDRHQPQHFGDGTRLSIL.

This clonotype was counted ten times or more. The chain recombines TRBV12-5 with TRBJ2-7, with TRBD1 identical over 9 bases. CDR3 size: 15 residues. Losses at the gene ends were 4 bases for V and 7 bases for J; bases not matched to a gene: 11. Germline V gene lookup returns CDR1 LGHNT and CDR2 FRNRAP. CDR3 sequence reads: CASGSSGTGIREQYF. The CDR3 DNA is TGTGCTAGTGGTTCCTCCGGGACAGGGATTCGGGAGCAGTACTTC. The full variable domain, its missing parts supplied by reference TRBV12-5 and TRBJ2-7, is DARVTQTPRHKVTEMGQEVTMRCQPILGHNTVFWYRQTMMQGLELLAYFRNRAPLDDSGMPKDRFSAEMPDATLATLKIQPSEPRDSAVYFCASGSSGTGIREQYFGPGTRLTVT.

The table lists this clonotype with many counts. As DNA, the CDR3 is TGTGCTGCGTCCGGGGATGGAAACACCATATATTTT. As protein: CAASGDGNTIYF. This chain connects TRBV5-4 to TRBJ1-3, with unresolved D. Germline V gene lookup returns CDR1 SGHNT and CDR2 YYREEE (reference sequence). The CDR3 consists of 12 residues.

This clonotype was seen repeatedly, ten times or more. V usage is TRBV2 and J usage is TRBJ2-3; D ambiguous. Germline CDR1 reads SNHLY; CDR2 reads FYNNEI. V lost 8 bases and J 6 bases, leaving 12 bases between the germline ends. The CDR3 runs to 12 residues. The CDR3 DNA sequence: TGTGCCAGCGAGGCACAACGGGATACGCAGTATTTT. As protein: CASEAQRDTQYF.

The genes are TRBV6-2 or TRBV6-3 and TRBJ2-5; D is uncertain. V dropped 8 bases and J dropped 0 bases, with 10 bases sitting between them. The CDR3 sequence is 13 residues long. The germline CDR1 and CDR2 sequences are MNHEY and SVGEGT. The CDR3 bases are TGTGCCAGCCTAACGCTATACCAAGAGACCCAGTACTTC. As protein: CASLTLYQETQYF.

DNA of the CDR3: TGTGCCAGCAGTTTATTCCAGGGCGGGTCCTCCTACAATGAGCAGTTCTTC. Its translation is CASSLFQGGSSYNEQFF. The rearrangement uses TRBV6-5 and TRBJ2-1, with D perhaps being TRBD1 or TRBD2 (5 bases each). Deletions cut 4 bases from V and 0 bases from J, with 16 bases between. There are 17 residues in the CDR3. Germline loops: CDR1 MNHEY, CDR2 SVGAGI.

The V call is TRBV6-2 or TRBV6-3, the J call TRBJ1-6; D might be TRBD1 (5 bases). Germline loops: CDR1 MNHEY, CDR2 SVGEGT. This CDR3 is 17 amino acids long. V lost 4 bases and J 1 base, leaving 14 bases between the germline ends. The CDR3 DNA is TGTGCCAGCAGTTCGCCAACGGGGGTTTCCTATAATTCACCCCTCCACTTT. Its translation is CASSSPTGVSYNSPLHF.

This clonotype appeared many times. V gene TRBV12-3 or TRBV12-4 combines with J gene TRBJ2-3, with 12 bases fitting TRBD2. This CDR3 is 16 amino acids long. V trimming: 5 bases; J trimming: 2 bases; junction bases outside the gene matches: 5. DNA for the CDR3: TGTGCCAGCAGTCTGACTAGCGGGAGAGACACAGATACGCAGTATTTT. Amino acid sequence: CASSLTSGRDTDTQYF.

This clonotype was counted a few times. Since a much larger clone is just one base distant, this may be a read error. V and J are TRBV12-3 or TRBV12-4 and TRBJ1-5; no clear D. CDR3 length: 14 residues. CDR3 loop: CAGSFEGLNQPQHF. For the CDR3, the DNA is TGTGCCGGCAGTTTCGAGGGCCTCAATCAGCCCCAGCATTTT.

This clonotype was found many times. J is TRBJ1-4 and V is TRBV30, with a tentative D call TRBD1 (5 bases). Germline V gene sequence: CDR1 GTSNPN, CDR2 SVGIG (reference sequence). This CDR3 has 15 amino acids. Trimming removed 3 bases from V and 5 bases from J, with 16 bases in between. The CDR3 loop reads CAWREGTGRNEKLFF. CDR3 DNA sequence: TGTGCCTGGAGGGAAGGGACGGGCCGAAATGAAAAACTGTTTTTT. Combining the CDR3 with reference TRBV30 and TRBJ1-4 gives the whole variable domain SQTIHQWPATLVQPVGSPLSLECTVEGTSNPNLYWYRQAAGRGLQLLFYSVGIGQISSEVPQNLSASRPQDRQFILSSKKLLLSDSGFYLCAWREGTGRNEKLFFGSGTQLSVL.

Comment on this clonotype: A junction end diverges from the germline sequence, so it may reflect a read error. J is TRBJ2-3 and V is TRBV11-2; D is perhaps TRBD2 (6 bases). The CDR3 has 17 amino acids. The germline CDR1 and CDR2 sequences are SGHAT and FQNNGV. CDR3 bases: TGTGCCAGCGGCTTAGTATCTCTAGCGACCGGAGTGGGGACCCTGTACTTC. This translates into CASGLVSLATGVGTLYF. Drawing the rest from reference TRBV11-2 and TRBJ2-3, the complete variable domain is EAGVAQSPRYKIIEKRQSVAFWCNPISGHATLYWYQQILGQGPKLLIQFQNNGVVDDSQLPKDRFSAERLKGVDSTLKIQPAKLEDSAVYLCASGLVSLATGVGTLYFGPGTRLTVL.

The chain uses TRBV11-3 and TRBJ2-7; D perhaps matches TRBD1 (6 bases). Germline V gene data show CDR1 as SGHNT and CDR2 as YENEEA. Trimming removed 0 bases at V and 4 bases at J, with 16 bases between. The CDR3 sequence is 16 residues long. The CDR3 DNA is TGTGCCAGCAGCTTAGATTCGGCAACCAGGGGATACGAGCAGTACTTC. Its translation: CASSLDSATRGYEQYF.

This clonotype has ten or more counts. The chain recombines TRBV27 with TRBJ2-1; D call uncertain. Trimming pared 6 bases from V and 11 bases from J, leaving 8 bases between. The CDR3 totals 10 residues. Germline CDR1 MNHEY, CDR2 SMNVEV (reference sequence). CDR3 sequence (DNA): TGTGCCAGCAGCCATCGTCAGCAGTTCTTC. It codes for CASSHRQQFF.

The V and J genes are TRBV13 and TRBJ1-6; 8 bases are shared with TRBD1. Germline V lookup: CDR1 PRHDT, CDR2 FYEKMQ (reference sequence). The V gene end was trimmed by 0 bases and the J gene end by 10 bases; junction bases not matched to a gene: 14. The CDR3 has 18 residues. CDR3 region: CASSLGLIAQGAFSPLHF. For the CDR3, the DNA is TGTGCCAGCAGCTTAGGCCTAATAGCCCAGGGGGCGTTCTCACCCCTCCACTTT. Supplemented by reference TRBV13 and TRBJ1-6, the full variable domain reads AAGVIQSPRHLIKEKRETATLKCYPIPRHDTVYWYQQGPGQDPQFLISFYEKMQSDKGSIPDRFSAQQFSDYHSELNMSSLELGDSALYFCASSLGLIAQGAFSPLHFGNGTRLTVT.

This clonotype was seen a handful of times. The chain joins TRBV6-2 or TRBV6-3 to TRBJ2-2; D is possibly TRBD1 or TRBD2 (5 bases each). Trimming pared 5 bases from V and 13 bases from J, leaving 23 bases between. The CDR3 consists of 15 residues. The germline V gene encodes CDR1 MNHEY and CDR2 SVGEGT. The CDR3 sequence: CASSENGTPLRRLFF. The DNA for the CDR3 is TGTGCCAGCAGTGAAAACGGGACGCCTCTTAGGAGGCTGTTTTTT.

In this sample, this clonotype turned up many times. V usage is TRBV11-2 and J usage is TRBJ2-4; D perhaps matches TRBD1 (5 bases). This CDR3 has 14 amino acids. Trimming removed 0 bases from V and 7 bases from J, with 10 bases in between. Germline values: CDR1 SGHAT, CDR2 FQNNGV. The CDR3 DNA is TGTGCCAGCAGCTTAGATGGCAGGGCGAACATTCAGTACTTC. Protein product: CASSLDGRANIQYF.

This clonotype was detected many times. The V call is TRBV12-3 or TRBV12-4, the J call TRBJ1-2; 8 bases are shared with TRBD1. The CDR3 length is 14 residues. V was pared by 6 bases and J by 4 bases, with 7 bases of the junction left unmatched. In DNA, the CDR3 is TGTGCCAGCAGCGTAACCGGGACAGGCTATGGCTACACCTTC. It encodes CASSVTGTGYGYTF.